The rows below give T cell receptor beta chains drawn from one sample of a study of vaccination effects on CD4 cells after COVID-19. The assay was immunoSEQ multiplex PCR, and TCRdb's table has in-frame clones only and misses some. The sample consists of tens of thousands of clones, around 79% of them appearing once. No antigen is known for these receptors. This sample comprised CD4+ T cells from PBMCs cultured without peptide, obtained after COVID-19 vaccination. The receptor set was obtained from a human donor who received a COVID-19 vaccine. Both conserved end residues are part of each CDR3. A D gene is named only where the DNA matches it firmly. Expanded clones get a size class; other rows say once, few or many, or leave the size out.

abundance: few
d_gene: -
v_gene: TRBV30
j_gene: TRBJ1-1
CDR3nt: TGTGCCTGGTTCAGGGATTTGGGCACTGAAGCTTTCTTT
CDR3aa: CAWFRDLGTEAFF

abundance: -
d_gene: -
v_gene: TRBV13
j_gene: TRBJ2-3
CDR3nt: TGTGCCAGCAGCATCAACAGGGTTAGCACAGATACGCAGTATTTT
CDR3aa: CASSINRVSTDTQYF

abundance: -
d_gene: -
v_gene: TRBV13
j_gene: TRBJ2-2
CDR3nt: TGTGCCAGCAGCTTAGTTCGGGCCTGGGACACCGGGGAGCTGTTTTTT
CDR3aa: CASSLVRAWDTGELFF

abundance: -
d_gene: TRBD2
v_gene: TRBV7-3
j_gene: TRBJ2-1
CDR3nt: TGTGCCAGCAGCTCCACTAGCGGAGGTAGCTCCTACAATGAGCAGTTCTTC
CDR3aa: CASSSTSGGSSYNEQFF

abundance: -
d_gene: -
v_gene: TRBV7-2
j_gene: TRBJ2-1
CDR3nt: TGTGCCAGCAGCCTCGGGGGCGCCAGGGATGAGCAGTTCTTC
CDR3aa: CASSLGGARDEQFF

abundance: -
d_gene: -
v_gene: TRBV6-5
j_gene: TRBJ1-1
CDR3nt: TGTGCCAGCAGTTCCCCCAACAGGCGTGGAACTGAAGCTTTCTTT
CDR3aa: CASSSPNRRGTEAFF

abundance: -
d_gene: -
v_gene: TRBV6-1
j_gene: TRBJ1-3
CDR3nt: TGTGCCAGCAGTGAAGTACAGGGATGGGACACCATATATTTT
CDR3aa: CASSEVQGWDTIYF

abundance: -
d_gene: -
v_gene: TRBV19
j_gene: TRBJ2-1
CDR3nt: TGTGCCAGTAGTACAGGGTACCTCTACAATGAGCAGTTCTTC
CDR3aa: CASSTGYLYNEQFF

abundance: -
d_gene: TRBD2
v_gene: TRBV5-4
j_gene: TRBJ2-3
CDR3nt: TGTGCCAGCAGCTTAGCGGGGGGAGATACGCAGTATTTT
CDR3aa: CASSLAGGDTQYF

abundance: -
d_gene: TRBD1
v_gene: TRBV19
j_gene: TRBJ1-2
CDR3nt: TGTGCCAGTAGTTCGACAGGGTATATCGATGGCTACACCTTC
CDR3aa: CASSSTGYIDGYTF

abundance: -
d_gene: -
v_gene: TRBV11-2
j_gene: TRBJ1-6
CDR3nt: TGTGCCAGCAGCTTAGATCACTATTCAACAGGGAAACGTAATTCACCCCTCCACTTT
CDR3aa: CASSLDHYSTGKRNSPLHF

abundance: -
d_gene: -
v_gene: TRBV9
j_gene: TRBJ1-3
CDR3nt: TGTGCCAGCAGCGTAGGCGGAGGGTGGGAGACTGGAAACACCATATATTTT
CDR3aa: CASSVGGGWETGNTIYF

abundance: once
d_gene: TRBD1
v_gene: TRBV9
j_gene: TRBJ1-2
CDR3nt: TGTGCCAGCAGCGCTTTGGACAGGGTAAACTATGGCTACACCTTC
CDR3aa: CASSALDRVNYGYTF

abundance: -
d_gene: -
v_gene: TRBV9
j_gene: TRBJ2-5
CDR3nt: TGTGCCAGCAGCGTAGAACAGGACCCAGAGACCCAGTACTTC
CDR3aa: CASSVEQDPETQYF

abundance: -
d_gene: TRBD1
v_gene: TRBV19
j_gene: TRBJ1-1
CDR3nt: TGTGCCACTTGGGACAGGGGGAAGAACACTGAAGCTTTCTTT
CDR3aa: CATWDRGKNTEAFF

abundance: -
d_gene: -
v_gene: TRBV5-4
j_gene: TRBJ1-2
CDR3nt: TGTGCCAGCAGCCCCCCGGAACAGGGATTCGGCTACACCTTC
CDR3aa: CASSPPEQGFGYTF

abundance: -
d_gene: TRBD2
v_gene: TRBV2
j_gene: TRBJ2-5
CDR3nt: TGTGCCAGCAGTGACTCGGGACTAGCGGGGGGGTGGGAGACCCAGTACTTC
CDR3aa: CASSDSGLAGGWETQYF

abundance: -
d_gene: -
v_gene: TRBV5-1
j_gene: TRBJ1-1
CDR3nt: TGCGCCAGCAGCTTGGGGATCAACACTGAAGCTTTCTTT
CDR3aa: CASSLGINTEAFF

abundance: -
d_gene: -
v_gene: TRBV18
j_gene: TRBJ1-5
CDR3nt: TGTGCCAGCTCACCCGGACAGAGTCAGCCCCAGCATTTT
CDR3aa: CASSPGQSQPQHF

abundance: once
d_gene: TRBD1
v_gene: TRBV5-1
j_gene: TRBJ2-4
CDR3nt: TGCGCCAGCAGCTCGCCGGACAGGGCCTTTGGCATTCAGTACTTC
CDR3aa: CASSSPDRAFGIQYF

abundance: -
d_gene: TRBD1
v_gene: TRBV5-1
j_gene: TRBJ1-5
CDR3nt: TGCGCCAGCAGCGTGGGGACAGGGGGCCCTCAGCCCCAGCATTTT
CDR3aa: CASSVGTGGPQPQHF

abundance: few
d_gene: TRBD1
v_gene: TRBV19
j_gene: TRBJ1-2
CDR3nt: TGTGCCAGTAGTATGGGACAGGGGTCTAACTATGGCTACACCTTC
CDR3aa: CASSMGQGSNYGYTF

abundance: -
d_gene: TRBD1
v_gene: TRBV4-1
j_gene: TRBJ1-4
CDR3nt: TGCGCCAGCAGCCAAGAGACAGGGTGGAATGAAAAACTGTTTTTT
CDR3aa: CASSQETGWNEKLFF

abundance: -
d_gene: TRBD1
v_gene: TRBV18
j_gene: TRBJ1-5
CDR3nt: TGTGCCAGCTCACACCGGCCACACAGGGGCTATGGGAATCAGCCCCAGCATTTT
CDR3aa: CASSHRPHRGYGNQPQHF

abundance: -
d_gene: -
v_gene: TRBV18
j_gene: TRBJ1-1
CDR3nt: TGTGCCAGCTCACCCCTGTCGGACACTGAAGCTTTCTTT
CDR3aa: CASSPLSDTEAFF

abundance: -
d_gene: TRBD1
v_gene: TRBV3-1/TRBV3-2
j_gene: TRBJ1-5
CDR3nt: TGTGCCAAATCTCCCCAAACAGGGGGCTGGAGCAATCAGCCCCAGCATTTT
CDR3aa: CAKSPQTGGWSNQPQHF

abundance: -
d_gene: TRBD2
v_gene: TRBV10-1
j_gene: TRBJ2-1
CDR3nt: TGCGCCAGCAGCAGAGCGGGGGGGCCTAGGTCCTACAATGAGCAGTTCTTC
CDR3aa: CASSRAGGPRSYNEQFF

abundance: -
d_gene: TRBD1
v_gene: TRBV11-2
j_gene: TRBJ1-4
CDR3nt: TGTGCCAGCAGAGCCCAGACAGGGTTAAATGAAAAACTGTTTTTT
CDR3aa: CASRAQTGLNEKLFF

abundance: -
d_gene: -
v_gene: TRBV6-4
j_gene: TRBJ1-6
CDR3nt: TGTGCCAGCAGTGAGTCTTCGGGTGTTAATTCACCCCTCCACTTT
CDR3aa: CASSESSGVNSPLHF

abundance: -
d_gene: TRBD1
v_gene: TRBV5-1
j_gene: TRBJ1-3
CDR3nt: TGCGCCAGCAGCTTGGAGGGGGCCAACACCATATATTTT
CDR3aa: CASSLEGANTIYF

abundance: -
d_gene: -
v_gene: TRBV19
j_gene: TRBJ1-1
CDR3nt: TGTGCCAGTAGTATCGGCATATTACGGACTGAAGCTTTCTTT
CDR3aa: CASSIGILRTEAFF

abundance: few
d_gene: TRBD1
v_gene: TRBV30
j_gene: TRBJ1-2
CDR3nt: TGTGCCTGGAGTAGGGGGCTAGACTATGGCTACACCTTC
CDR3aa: CAWSRGLDYGYTF

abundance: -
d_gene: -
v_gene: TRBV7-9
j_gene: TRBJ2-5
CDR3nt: TGTGCCAGCAGCTTAGACGTTCAAGAGACCCAGTACTTC
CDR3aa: CASSLDVQETQYF

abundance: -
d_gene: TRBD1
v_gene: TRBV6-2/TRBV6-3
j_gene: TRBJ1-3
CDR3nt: TGTGCCAGCAGTTTTATGGACCATGGAGGGGGCCATGGAAACACCATATATTTT
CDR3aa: CASSFMDHGGGHGNTIYF

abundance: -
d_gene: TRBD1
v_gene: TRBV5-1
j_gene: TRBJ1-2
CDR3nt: TGCGCCAGCAGCCGCCTAGCAGGGACAGGGGATGGCTACACCTTC
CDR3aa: CASSRLAGTGDGYTF

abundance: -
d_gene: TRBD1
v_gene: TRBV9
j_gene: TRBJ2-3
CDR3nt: TGTGCCAGCAGCCCACAGGGGGCGCGGGATACGCAGTATTTT
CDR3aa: CASSPQGARDTQYF

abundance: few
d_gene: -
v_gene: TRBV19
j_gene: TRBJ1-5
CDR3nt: TGTGCCAGTAGGACGGACTGGGGGGATCAGCCCCAGCATTTT
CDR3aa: CASRTDWGDQPQHF

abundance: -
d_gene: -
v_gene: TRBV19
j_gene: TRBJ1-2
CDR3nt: TGTGCCAGTAGTCCCCGGACGGGTATCTATGGCTACACCTTC
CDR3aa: CASSPRTGIYGYTF

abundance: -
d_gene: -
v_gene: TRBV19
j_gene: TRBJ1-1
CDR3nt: TGTGCCAGTAGTATCTGGGAGGACAGAACAATGAACACTGAAGCTTTCTTT
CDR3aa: CASSIWEDRTMNTEAFF

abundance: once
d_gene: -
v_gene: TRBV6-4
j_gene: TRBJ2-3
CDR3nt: TGTGCCAGCAGTGACGAGCTTTCAGATACGCAGTATTTT
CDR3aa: CASSDELSDTQYF

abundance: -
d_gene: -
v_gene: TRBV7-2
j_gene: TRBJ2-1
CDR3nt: TGTGCCAGCAGCTTCCAGGGTGGCGATGAGCAGTTCTTC
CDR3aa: CASSFQGGDEQFF

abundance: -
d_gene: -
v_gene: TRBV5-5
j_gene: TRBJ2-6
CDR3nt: TGTGCCAGCAGCCCCACGCCCATTACTGATTACTCTGGGGCCAACGTCCTGACTTTC
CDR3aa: CASSPTPITDYSGANVLTF

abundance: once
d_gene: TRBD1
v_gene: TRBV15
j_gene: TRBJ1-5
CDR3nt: TGTGCCACCAGCAGAGATCGGCGACAGGGGTATCAGCTCCAGCATTTT
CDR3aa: CATSRDRRQGYQLQHF

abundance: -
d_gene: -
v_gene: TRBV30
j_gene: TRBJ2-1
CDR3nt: TGTGCCTGGAGTTTTGCAATTTACAATGAGCAGTTCTTC
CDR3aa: CAWSFAIYNEQFF

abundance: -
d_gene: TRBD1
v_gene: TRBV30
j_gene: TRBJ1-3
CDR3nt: TGTGCCTGGACCAGGACAGGCTCTGGAAACACCATATATTTT
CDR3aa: CAWTRTGSGNTIYF

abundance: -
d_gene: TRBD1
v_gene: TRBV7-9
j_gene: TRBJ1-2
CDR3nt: TGTGCCAGCAGCCCCTGGGACAGGGGTTACTATGGCTACACCTTC
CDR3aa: CASSPWDRGYYGYTF